The present TCR beta chain was sequenced within a study of blood T cell repertoires in COVID-19. For the study at large: Sites in the United States, Italy and Spain provided acute and convalescent COVID-19 samples.

This clone came up once. Other DNA sequences from this sample encode an identical CDR3 as well. In the original workflow: It was from reference gene primer amplification that nucleated cell counts were estimated. The data were produced by immunoSEQ multiplex PCR, yet TCRdb's version contains in-frame clones alone and is incomplete. Clonal size and the V and J genes are those of that table, whereas D and trimming came from the DNA. The profile shows tens of thousands of clones, approximately 86% of them singletons. The germline V and J ends were trimmed by 6 bases and 0 bases, with 6 bases remaining between them. The CDR3 is 13 amino acids. The germline gives CDR1 LGHNT, CDR2 FRNRAP.

The sequence was obtained from a human donor in a cohort sampled during active COVID-19. V usage is TRBV12-5 and J usage is TRBJ1-3; tentative D call: TRBD1 (5 bases). The specimen sequenced was peripheral blood. CDR3 DNA sequence: TGTGCTAGTGGGGGGGGCTCTGGAAACACCATATATTTT. Encoded protein: CASGGGSGNTIYF.